Presented here are 5 T cell receptor beta chains from one specimen sequenced in a study of cytomegalovirus exposure and HLA in healthy donors. Vbeta (60) and Jbeta (13) primers were used in the PCR. TCRdb's copy holds only in-frame clones and misses some; the assay was immunoSEQ multiplex PCR. The table has 130,000 or so clones, roughly four fifths seen once. The sequenced material came from PBMCs. The receptors originated from a woman aged 55-69 years in good health and CMV-seronegative.

Comments on this clone: Relative to the germline gene, one junction end is altered; a read error may explain this. This chain links TRBV6-1 with TRBJ2-3; 11 nucleotides line up with TRBD2. CDR1 is MNHNS and CDR2 is SASEGT in the germline V gene. The CDR3 is 16 residues long. The CDR3 bases are TGTGCCAGCAGAGAAGCTAGCGGGGGGTCTCCAGATACGCAGTATTTT. Translation: CASREASGGSPDTQYF.

This sequence joins TRBV5-6 and TRBJ2-3; TRBD1 matches at 8 bases. In germline, CDR1 is SGHDT, CDR2 YYEEEE. This CDR3 contains 15 residues. V lost 4 bases and J lost 3; bases outside the gene matches: 7. The CDR3 loop reads CASSDTGGSTDTQYF. Here the CDR3 DNA reads TGTGCCAGCAGCGACACAGGGGGGAGTACAGATACGCAGTATTTT.

The rearrangement uses TRBV5-1 and TRBJ2-2; 13 bases align to TRBD2. The germline V gene has CDR1 SGHRS and CDR2 YFSETQ. The trim removed 4 bases at V and 3 bases at J, leaving 3 bases unmatched. The CDR3 has 16 amino acids. The CDR3 region is CASSQGLAGDTGELFF. Here the CDR3 DNA reads TGCGCCAGCAGCCAAGGACTAGCGGGAGACACCGGGGAGCTGTTTTTT.

The chain couples TRBV7-6 to TRBJ2-7; TRBD1 matches 7 bases. V gave up 5 bases and J gave up 4 bases; unmatched junction bases: 11. The CDR3 has 15 amino acids. The germline V gene encodes CDR1 SGHVS and CDR2 FNYEAQ. In nucleotides, the CDR3 is TGTGCCAGCAGCCAGACAGGGCCCGACGTGTACGAGCAGTACTTC. It yields the protein CASSQTGPDVYEQYF.

V usage is TRBV5-4 and J usage is TRBJ1-1; D remains unclear. CDR3 length equals 14 residues. Germline values: CDR1 SGHNT, CDR2 YYREEE (reference sequence). V lost 0 bases, J lost 2 bases, and 8 bases lay in between. The CDR3 DNA follows: TGTGCCAGCAGCTTGGTGACACGAAACACTGAAGCTTTCTTT. It yields the protein CASSLVTRNTEAFF.